The clone carrying this TCR beta chain was counted only a few times. The antigen is unknown. TCRdb processed the reads anew with MiXCR; each CDR3 protein has one entry. The table lists tens of thousands of distinct CDR3 sequences, around 21% of them singletons, with 8.3% in the top ten. This sample stems from a study of type 1 regulatory T cells. Overall study: T-allo10 is an in vitro-generated, Tr1-enriched CD4 T cell product specific for alloantigen.

Study-wide findings and caveats: Type 1 regulatory T cells had a more restricted TCR repertoire than non-type 1 regulatory T cells.

Trimming removed 3 bases from V and 5 bases from J; junction bases left unmatched: 6. Germline CDR1 and CDR2: SGHTA and FQGNSA. This CDR3 is 14 amino acids long. This clonotype was sampled from a human donor in good health. This chain links TRBV7-2 with TRBJ2-5; TRBD2 aligns across 7 bases. Material: cultured type 1 regulatory T (Tr1) cells, either the whole culture or a sorted fraction (not recorded which). In DNA, the CDR3 is TGTGCCAGCAGCTTTGGGGGGGGAGGGGAGACCCAGTACTTC. As protein: CASSFGGGGETQYF.